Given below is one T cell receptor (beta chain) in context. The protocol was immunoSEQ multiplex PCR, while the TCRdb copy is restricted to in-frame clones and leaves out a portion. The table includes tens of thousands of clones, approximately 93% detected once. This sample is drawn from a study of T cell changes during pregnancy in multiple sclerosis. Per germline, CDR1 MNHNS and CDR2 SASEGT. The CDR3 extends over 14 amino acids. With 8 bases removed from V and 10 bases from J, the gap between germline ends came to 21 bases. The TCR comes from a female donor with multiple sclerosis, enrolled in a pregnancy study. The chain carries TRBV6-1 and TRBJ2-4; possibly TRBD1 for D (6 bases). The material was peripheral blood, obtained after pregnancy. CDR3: CASLPQGKGRIQYF. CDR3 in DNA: TGTGCCAGCCTCCCACAGGGTAAAGGAAGGATTCAGTACTTC.